This is a list of T cell receptor beta chains from one sample in a study of CD8 T cells in ankylosing spondylitis. One entry per CDR3 protein, called by TCRdb with MiXCR from the 5' RACE reads. The table shows around 330,000 distinct CDR3 sequences, with 11% occurring only once. The source material was blood, either unsorted or a sorted T cell fraction (not recorded which). The origin of the receptors is a female donor with ankylosing spondylitis or in good health (not recorded which). The CDR3 runs from the conserved cysteine through the conserved F or W. Fields, in order: clone size, J gene, V gene, D gene, CDR3 protein, CDR3 DNA. The D gene is left open where the match is weak. Clone size appears in some rows only: once, few, many, or a class for an expanded clone.

many,TRBJ2-7,TRBV5-1,-,CASTDGSYEQYF,TGCGCCAGCACCGACGGTTCCTACGAGCAGTACTTC
many,TRBJ1-1,TRBV5-1,TRBD1,CASRLEGAGTEAFF,TGCGCCAGCAGACTAGAGGGGGCCGGGACTGAAGCTTTCTTT
-,TRBJ2-7,TRBV12-3/TRBV12-4,TRBD1,CASSLRGPNSYEQYF,TGTGCCAGCAGTTTAAGGGGGCCGAACTCCTACGAGCAGTACTTC
-,TRBJ2-7,TRBV3-1,-,CASSQEFHEQYF,TGTGCCAGCAGCCAAGAGTTCCACGAGCAGTACTTC
-,TRBJ2-3,TRBV9,TRBD1,CASSVRGTGTDTQYF,TGTGCCAGCAGCGTACGGGGGACAGGGACAGATACGCAGTATTTT
few,TRBJ2-2,TRBV5-1,TRBD1,CASSPGQTLTGELFF,TGCGCCAGCAGCCCGGGACAGACCTTAACCGGGGAGCTGTTTTTT
-,TRBJ2-7,TRBV27,TRBD2,CASSLSRTSGRTMSEQYF,TGTGCCAGCAGTTTATCAAGGACTAGCGGGAGAACGATGAGCGAGCAGTACTTC
many,TRBJ2-3,TRBV5-1,-,CASSLATRADTQYF,TGCGCCAGCAGCTTGGCTACCAGGGCAGATACGCAGTATTTT
few,TRBJ2-1,TRBV7-2,-,CASSSILFPGNEQFF,TGTGCCAGCAGCTCCATCCTCTTCCCGGGGAATGAGCAGTTCTTC
few,TRBJ2-7,TRBV9,-,CASSVGGGNYEQYF,TGTGCCAGCAGCGTAGGAGGCGGGAACTACGAGCAGTACTTC
many,TRBJ2-7,TRBV29-1,TRBD2,CSVLKASGGREDEQYF,TGCAGCGTTTTAAAGGCTAGCGGCGGACGGGAGGACGAGCAGTACTTC
many,TRBJ2-5,TRBV28,-,CASSLPQVQTQYF,TGTGCCAGCAGTTTACCGCAGGTACAGACCCAGTACTTC
-,TRBJ2-2,TRBV3-1,-,CASSQVPPGHRLVELFF,TGTGCCAGCAGCCAAGTCCCCCCGGGGCATCGTCTGGTGGAGCTGTTTTTT
-,TRBJ2-1,TRBV5-5,-,CASSSGRPDGQFF,TGTGCCAGCAGCTCGGGGAGACCGGATGGGCAGTTCTTC
-,TRBJ1-6,TRBV3-1,-,CASSQEGTGHYNSPLHF,TGTGCCAGCAGCCAAGAGGGAACGGGACACTATAATTCACCCCTCCACTTT
many,TRBJ1-1,TRBV5-1,TRBD1,CASSLAGRPGTVNTEAFF,TGCGCCAGCAGCTTGGCCGGGAGACCAGGGACAGTGAACACTGAAGCTTTCTTT
many,TRBJ2-5,TRBV15,-,CATSRDGRIQETQYF,TGTGCCACCAGCAGAGATGGCCGGATCCAAGAGACCCAGTACTTC
few,TRBJ1-1,TRBV28,-,CASSLTAKRRYSWRTEAFF,TGTGCCAGCAGCTTGACAGCAAAGAGGCGCTATAGCTGGAGAACTGAAGCTTTCTTT
few,TRBJ2-3,TRBV28,-,CASSNPGTPPDTQYF,TGTGCCAGCAGCAATCCCGGGACCCCTCCGGATACGCAGTATTTT
many,TRBJ1-4,TRBV12-3/TRBV12-4,-,CASSSQGAANEKLFF,TGTGCCAGCAGTTCCCAGGGTGCAGCTAATGAAAAACTGTTTTTT
-,TRBJ2-7,TRBV20-1,TRBD2,CSAPARCGGGSPNYEQYF,TGCAGTGCCCCGGCTCGGTGCGGCGGGGGTAGCCCAAACTACGAGCAGTACTTC
many,TRBJ2-3,TRBV6-2/TRBV6-3,TRBD1,CASSRTGGRQYF,TGTGCCAGCAGTCGGACAGGGGGACGGCAGTATTTT
many,TRBJ2-1,TRBV7-9,-,CASSSGGISYNEQFF,TGTGCCAGCAGCTCAGGCGGTATCTCCTACAATGAGCAGTTCTTC
-,TRBJ2-3,TRBV2,-,CASSEYVQESTDTQYF,TGTGCCAGCAGTGAGTATGTACAGGAGAGCACAGATACGCAGTATTTT
many,TRBJ1-4,TRBV20-1,-,CSATRTAKEKLFF,TGCAGTGCCACACGGACGGCCAAGGAAAAACTGTTTTTT
many,TRBJ2-5,TRBV11-2,TRBD2,CASSSGGGSGETQYF,TGTGCCAGCAGCTCGGGCGGGGGGAGCGGTGAGACCCAGTACTTC
many,TRBJ1-2,TRBV4-3,-,CASSQGGRVYTF,TGCGCCAGCAGCCAAGGTGGCAGGGTGTACACCTTC
many,TRBJ1-1,TRBV20-1,-,CSASPKDRGNTEAFF,TGCAGTGCTAGCCCGAAGGATAGGGGGAACACTGAAGCTTTCTTT